The entry below describes one T cell receptor (beta chain). The target antigen is unknown. V dropped 0 bases and J dropped 0 bases, with 9 bases sitting between them. This CDR3 is built from 16 residues. In germline, CDR1 is SGDLS, CDR2 YYNGEE. Target depth was 1 in 200,000 to 1 in 1 million T cells, about 10x per clonotype. The table came from immunoSEQ multiplex PCR; TCRdb's copy has only in-frame clones and leaves some out. The top ten hold roughly 13% of the sample, which has approximately 45,000 clones, 69% seen once. This sample was taken from a study of cytotoxic CD8 clonotypes in ibrutinib-treated CLL. At the level of the study: After a median of about 70 months, around 15 patients stayed remitted and around twelve progressed; responses had been partial in around 24 and complete in 2.

Study observations and caveats: In comparison with age-matched healthy donors, baseline clonality was higher and tracked circulating CD8+ T-cell counts. Clonality went higher at ibrutinib response and then dropped back toward baseline at progression.

The V and J genes are TRBV9 and TRBJ2-2, with TRBD1 as a possible D gene (5 bases). The TCR comes from a human donor with chronic lymphocytic leukemia. The sample was PBMCs, taken after 12 months of ibrutinib treatment. Here the CDR3 DNA reads TGTGCCAGCAGCGTAGGTTTCAGGGCGAACACCGGGGAGCTGTTTTTT. Translation: CASSVGFRANTGELFF.